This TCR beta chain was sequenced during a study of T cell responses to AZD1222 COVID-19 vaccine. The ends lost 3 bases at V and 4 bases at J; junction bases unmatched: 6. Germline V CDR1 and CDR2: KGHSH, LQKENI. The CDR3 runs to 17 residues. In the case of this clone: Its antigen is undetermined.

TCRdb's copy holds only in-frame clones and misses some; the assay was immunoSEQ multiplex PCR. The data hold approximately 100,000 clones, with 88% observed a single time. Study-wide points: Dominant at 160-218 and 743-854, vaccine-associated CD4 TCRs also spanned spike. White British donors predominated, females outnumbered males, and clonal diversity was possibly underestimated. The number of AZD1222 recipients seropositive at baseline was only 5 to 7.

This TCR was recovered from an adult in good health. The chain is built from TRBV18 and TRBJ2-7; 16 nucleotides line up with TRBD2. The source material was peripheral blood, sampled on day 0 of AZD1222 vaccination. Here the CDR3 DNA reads TGTGCCAGCTCACCGGGACTAGCGGGAGGGCCGGGGTACGAGCAGTACTTC. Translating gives CASSPGLAGGPGYEQYF.